The 27 T cell receptor beta chains reported below all come from one sample, sequenced in a study of T cell responses to AZD1222 COVID-19 vaccine. Libraries were prepared by immunoSEQ multiplex PCR; TCRdb keeps only in-frame clonotypes and omits some of them. The profile shows 180,000 or so clones, around 92% of them singletons. The sequences come from peripheral blood, collected 28 days after the second AZD1222 dose. These receptors originate from an adult who received the AZD1222 COVID-19 vaccine.

The V gene is TRBV28, the J gene TRBJ1-2; 8 bases are shared with TRBD1. Trimming cost V 5 bases and J 0 bases; bases outside gene matches: 5. The CDR3 extends over 15 amino acids. CDR1 and CDR2 (germline): MDHEN, SYDVKM. CDR3 DNA sequence: TGTGCCAGCAGTAGCCCGGGACAGGCTAACTATGGCTACACCTTC. Protein sequence: CASSSPGQANYGYTF.

The chain has TRBV24-1 and TRBJ1-3; D gene ambiguous. Germline lookup yields CDR1 KGHDR and CDR2 SFDVKD. Trimming shortened V by 4 bases and J by 1 base, and 4 bases separated the two germline ends. This CDR3 spans 13 amino acids. The CDR3, as DNA: TGTGCCACCAGTGACCGTTCTGGAAACACCATATATTTT. The encoded protein is CATSDRSGNTIYF.

The chain is built from TRBV7-9 and TRBJ2-7; TRBD1 matches 7 bases. The CDR3 is 13 residues long. Germline assignment: CDR1 SEHNR and CDR2 FQNEAQ (reference sequence). With V trimmed by 4 bases and J by 1 base, 1 base remained unmatched. CDR3 coding DNA: TGTGCCAGCAGCTGGACAGGTTCCTACGAGCAGTACTTC. This encodes CASSWTGSYEQYF.

This chain links TRBV10-3 with TRBJ2-5; 9 nucleotides agree with TRBD1. V lost 4 bases and J lost 2; bases outside the gene matches: 8. The CDR3 extends over 16 amino acids. Germline CDR1 is ENHRY and CDR2 is SYGVKD. The CDR3 spells CAISAGTGGEQETQYF. CDR3 DNA: TGTGCCATCAGTGCAGGAACAGGGGGCGAACAAGAGACCCAGTACTTC.

With regard to this clone: Other DNA sequences in the sample encode the same CDR3. The genes are TRBV5-1 and TRBJ1-1; no firm D call. The germline V and J ends were trimmed by 0 bases and 0 bases, with 6 bases remaining between them. Germline CDR1 is SGHRS and CDR2 is YFSETQ. The length of the CDR3 is 14 residues. The CDR3 region has the DNA TGCGCCAGCAGCTTGGACACCCTGAACACTGAAGCTTTCTTT. Translated, it gives CASSLDTLNTEAFF.

CDR3 amino acids: CASSPPTLRSEAFF. The DNA of the CDR3 is TGTGCCAGCAGCCCTCCTACCCTAAGGTCTGAAGCTTTCTTT. The rearrangement joins TRBV7-9 to TRBJ1-1; D is undetermined. Germline lookup yields CDR1 SEHNR and CDR2 FQNEAQ (reference sequence). The CDR3 runs 14 residues. The V end was cut by 5 bases, the J end by 6 bases, with 16 bases between.

The J gene is TRBJ1-1, the V gene TRBV5-4; D unclear. V shed 7 bases and J shed 0 bases, with 10 bases lying between them. Germline values: CDR1 SGHNT, CDR2 YYREEE (reference sequence). The CDR3 sequence is 13 residues long. CDR3 sequence (DNA): TGTGCCAGCGCGGACGGTATGAACACTGAAGCTTTCTTT. The encoded protein is CASADGMNTEAFF.

This clone was picked up one time. The V call is TRBV18, the J call TRBJ1-3, with no clear D. Germline V gene sequence: CDR1 KGHSH, CDR2 LQKENI. The CDR3 runs to 16 residues. Trimming left V 0 bases short and J 4 bases short, with 13 bases between. CDR3 bases: TGTGCCAGCTCACCACCGATCGGAAACCGCGGAAACACCATATATTTT. Translated, it gives CASSPPIGNRGNTIYF.

This chain connects TRBV12-3 or TRBV12-4 to TRBJ1-3, with D uncertain. The V gene lost 6 bases and the J gene lost 0 bases, with 6 bases spanning the gap. The CDR3 totals 13 residues. The CDR3 sequence: CASRVPSGNTIYF. As DNA, the CDR3 is TGTGCCAGCAGGGTCCCCTCTGGAAACACCATATATTTT.

The rearrangement joins TRBV4-2 to TRBJ1-4; D not resolved. This CDR3 is built from 15 residues. The V gene lost 0 bases and the J gene lost 4 bases, with 9 bases spanning the gap. Looked up from germline, CDR1 is LGHNA and CDR2 is YNFKEQ. The CDR3: CASSQDRQINEKLFF. CDR3 bases: TGTGCCAGCAGCCAAGATAGGCAGATTAATGAAAAACTGTTTTTT.

The chain carries TRBV29-1 and TRBJ2-3, with D possibly TRBD1 on 6 matching bases. The V end lost 7 bases, the J end lost 5 bases, and 19 bases lay between the germline ends. Germline loops: CDR1 SQVTM, CDR2 ANQGSEA. This CDR3 is 14 amino acids long. The CDR3 DNA reads as TGCAGCGCTCGGACAGCCGCCACCAGAGATACGCAGTATTTT. This sequence encodes CSARTAATRDTQYF.

The chain carries TRBV30 and TRBJ1-2; no clear D gene. This CDR3 has 11 residues. The germline CDR1 and CDR2 sequences are GTSNPN and SVGIG (reference sequence). With 4 bases removed from V and 8 bases from J, the gap between germline ends came to 11 bases. CDR3 loop: CAWTYSQGYTF. In DNA form, the CDR3 reads TGTGCCTGGACTTACTCTCAAGGCTACACCTTC.

This chain connects TRBV5-6 to TRBJ1-2; 11 nucleotides line up with TRBD1. Germline lookup yields CDR1 SGHDT and CDR2 YYEEEE. Germline trimming cut 0 bases from V and 2 bases from J; bases unmatched to any gene: 0. The CDR3 consists of 15 residues. In DNA form, the CDR3 reads TGTGCCAGCAGCTTGGGGACAGGGGGCAACTATGGCTACACCTTC. Translating gives CASSLGTGGNYGYTF. The full variable domain, completed using reference TRBV5-6 and TRBJ1-2, is DAGVTQSPTHLIKTRGQQVTLRCSPKSGHDTVSWYQQALGQGPQFIFQYYEEEERQRGNFPDRFSGHQFPNYSSELNVNALLLGDSALYLCASSLGTGGNYGYTFGSGTRLTVV.

This sequence joins TRBV7-2 and TRBJ1-1; TRBD1 agrees at 9 bases. Trimming removed 5 bases from V and 4 bases from J; junction bases left unmatched: 11. Germline V CDR1 and CDR2: SGHTA, FQGNSA. CDR3 length: 16 amino acids. CDR3 sequence (DNA): TGTGCCAGCAGCCCTAGACCACAGGGGGCGCTCACTGAAGCTTTCTTT. This sequence encodes CASSPRPQGALTEAFF.

The chain combines TRBV19 with TRBJ1-5, with a possible D match to TRBD1 (6 bases). Trimming removed 2 bases from V and 4 bases from J, with 9 bases in between. The CDR3 is 14 amino acids. Germline V gene data show CDR1 as LNHDA and CDR2 as SQIVND (reference sequence). The CDR3 spells CASSITGSNQPQHF. CDR3 in DNA: TGTGCCAGTAGTATAACAGGGTCTAATCAGCCCCAGCATTTT. The complete variable domain, with remaining parts taken from reference TRBV19 and TRBJ1-5, reads DGGITQSPKYLFRKEGQNVTLSCEQNLNHDAMYWYRQDPGQGLRLIYYSQIVNDFQKGDIAEGYSVSREKKESFPLTVTSAQKNPTAFYLCASSITGSNQPQHFGDGTRLSIL.

The rearrangement uses TRBV7-9 and TRBJ1-1, with D perhaps TRBD1 (5 bases). The CDR3 spans 12 residues. With 0 bases removed from V and 11 bases from J, the gap between germline ends came to 10 bases. Germline V lookup: CDR1 SEHNR, CDR2 FQNEAQ (reference sequence). The CDR3 reads CASSLAPGWAFF. CDR3 bases: TGTGCCAGCAGCTTAGCTCCAGGGTGGGCTTTCTTT.

This rearrangement joins TRBV6-1 to TRBJ1-5; D is uncertain. The CDR3 covers 18 residues. Deletions cut 1 base from V and 5 bases from J, with 21 bases between. Per germline, CDR1 MNHNS and CDR2 SASEGT. DNA for the CDR3: TGTGCCAGCAGTGAAGAGATCTTGGCAACGGGGAGGTATCAGCCCCAGCATTTT. This sequence encodes CASSEEILATGRYQPQHF.

This chain joins TRBV2 and TRBJ2-1, with TRBD2 matching over 9 bases. After removal of 4 bases from V and 7 bases from J, the junction contained 8 bases not matched to a gene. CDR1 and CDR2 from the germline V gene are SNHLY and FYNNEI. This CDR3 is built from 15 residues. Here the CDR3 DNA reads TGTGCCAGCAGTGCAGCTAGCGGGGTAATGAATGAGCAGTTCTTC. Translation: CASSAASGVMNEQFF.

The CDR3 coding sequence is TGTGCCAGCAGCCCGACAGGGGGTACCCACACCGGGGAGCTGTTTTTT. This gives the protein CASSPTGGTHTGELFF. V and J are TRBV7-2 and TRBJ2-2; 9 bases are a match to TRBD1. The V gene's germline CDR1 is SGHTA and CDR2 FQGNSA. J was trimmed by 3 bases and V by 5 bases; bases with no gene match: 7. The CDR3 covers 16 residues.

The gene calls are TRBV19 and TRBJ1-5; no clear D gene. Germline V gene sequence: CDR1 LNHDA, CDR2 SQIVND (reference sequence). This CDR3 has 17 residues. V lost 4 bases, J lost 2 bases, and 18 bases lay in between. CDR3 region: CASSTGLPTGGNQPQHF. The DNA of the CDR3 is TGTGCCAGTAGTACAGGCCTGCCCACCGGGGGCAATCAGCCCCAGCATTTT.

The gene calls are TRBV29-1 and TRBJ2-7; D uncertain. Germline V CDR1 and CDR2: SQVTM, ANQGSEA. The CDR3 extends over 11 amino acids. Trimming pared 5 bases from V and 3 bases from J, leaving 8 bases between. CDR3 DNA sequence: TGCAGCGTTTTTGACGGCTACGAGCAGTACTTC. It specifies CSVFDGYEQYF.

As regards this clone: Other DNA sequences in this specimen translate into the identical CDR3. The genes are TRBV27 and TRBJ2-1, with 9 bases that match TRBD2. Germline values: CDR1 MNHEY, CDR2 SMNVEV (reference sequence). The V and J ends lost 6 bases and 2 bases, in that order; junction bases with no gene match: 5. The CDR3 has 15 residues. The CDR3 sequence: CASSPGLAAYNEQFF. The CDR3 DNA is TGTGCCAGCAGCCCGGGACTAGCTGCCTACAATGAGCAGTTCTTC.

V usage is TRBV4-2 and J usage is TRBJ1-1, with 7 bases identical to TRBD1. This CDR3 is built from 15 residues. V was clipped by 4 bases and J by 5 bases; unmatched bases: 10. Per germline, CDR1 LGHNA and CDR2 YNFKEQ. CDR3 loop: CASSPQGGRGTEAFF. DNA of the CDR3: TGTGCCAGCAGCCCCCAGGGGGGCCGGGGGACTGAAGCTTTCTTT.

The chain couples TRBV24-1 to TRBJ1-1; a possible D gene is TRBD1 (5 bases). V shed 2 bases and J shed 10 bases, with 13 bases lying between them. The CDR3 length is 13 residues. Germline V CDR1 and CDR2: KGHDR, SFDVKD. The CDR3 DNA reads TGTGCCACCAGTGATTCAGGGACGGCGGGAGCTTTCTTT. Translated: CATSDSGTAGAFF.

The rearrangement links TRBV7-8 to TRBJ2-7; the D gene is possibly TRBD1 (5 bases). Trimming shortened V by 4 bases and J by 3 bases, and 16 bases separated the two germline ends. Germline loops: CDR1 SGHVS, CDR2 FQNEAQ. This CDR3 contains 15 residues. CDR3 nucleotides: TGTGCCAGCAGCTCTGGGCCACAGGACCACTACGAGCAGTACTTC. This codes for CASSSGPQDHYEQYF.

J is TRBJ2-1 and V is TRBV5-4; D is unresolved. Trimming took 4 bases from V and 7 from J, leaving 9 bases between them. This CDR3 is built from 12 residues. CDR1 SGHNT and CDR2 YYREEE come from the germline V gene (reference sequence). CDR3 bases: TGTGCCAGCAGCCACCCAGGTAATGAGCAGTTCTTC. Its protein product is CASSHPGNEQFF.

As to this clone: The junction departs from germline at one end; a sequencing error may be responsible. CDR3 in amino acids: CASSQREGTEAFF. The CDR3 DNA follows: TGTGCTAGCAGCCAGAGGGAAGGCACTGAAGCTTTCTTT. J is TRBJ1-1 and V is TRBV7-7; unclear D gene. Germline V gives CDR1 SSHAT, CDR2 FNYEAQ (reference sequence). This CDR3 region has 13 residues.